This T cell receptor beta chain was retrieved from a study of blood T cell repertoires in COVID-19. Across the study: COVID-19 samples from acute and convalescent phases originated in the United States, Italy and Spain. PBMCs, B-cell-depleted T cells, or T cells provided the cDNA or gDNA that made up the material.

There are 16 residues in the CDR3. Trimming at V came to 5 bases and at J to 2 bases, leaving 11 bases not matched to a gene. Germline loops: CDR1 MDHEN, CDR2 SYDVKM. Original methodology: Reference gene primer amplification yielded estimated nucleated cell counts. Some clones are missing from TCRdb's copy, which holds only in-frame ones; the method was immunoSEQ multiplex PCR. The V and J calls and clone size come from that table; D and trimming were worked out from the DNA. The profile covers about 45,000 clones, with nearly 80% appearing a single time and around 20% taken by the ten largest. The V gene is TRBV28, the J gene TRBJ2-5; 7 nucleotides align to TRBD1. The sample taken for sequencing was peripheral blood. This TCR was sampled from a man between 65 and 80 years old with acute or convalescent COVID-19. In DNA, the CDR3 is TGTGCCAGCAGTAAAAGACAATGGACAGGTCAAGAGACCCAGTACTTC. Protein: CASSKRQWTGQETQYF.